This T cell receptor (beta chain) was found in a study of shared clonotypes between healthy human individuals. V lost 6 bases and J lost 2, with 5 bases in between. Germline-derived CDR1 and CDR2 are MNHEY and SMNVEV (reference sequence). This CDR3 spans 11 amino acids. Details on this clone: In the same sample, other DNA sequences code for this CDR3.

Produced via immunoSEQ multiplex PCR; TCRdb's table is partial and in-frame only. This sample has a few million clones, with around 95% found just once. The donors, healthy adults who were HIV-negative, had experienced no recent acute infections or vaccinations. This chain links TRBV27 with TRBJ2-7; tentative D call: TRBD1 (5 bases). The receptor was derived from a young man in good health. The specimen sequenced was naive CD4+ T cells sorted from blood. This sample's subset: CD45RA+ positively selected. This CDR3 is CASRGAYEQYF. CDR3 coding DNA: TGTGCCAGCAGAGGGGCCTACGAGCAGTACTTC.